This T cell receptor beta chain was observed in a study of TIL therapy for anti-PD-1-resistant metastatic lung cancer (dated by TCRdb to the early 2020s). About the investigation overall: Before any PD-1/PD-L1 blockade was given, tumors were harvested, nivolumab was then administered, and patients who progressed went on to receive lymphodepletion, an infusion of expanded TIL, and IL-2. The cohort was predominantly lung adenocarcinoma, with four EGFR-mutant and two ALK-rearranged tumors, and half of patients were current or former smokers. A median non-synonymous tumor mutation burden of 1.5 mutations per megabase was determined across the cohort by whole-exome sequencing. Tumor and peripheral blood T cell receptor beta sequencing was used to track clonotypes across tumor, expanded TIL product and serial blood samples. A median age of around 56 years (range about 35-75) and a median tumor PD-L1 proportion score of 6% to 7% were recorded among enrolled patients. The paper as a whole reports these results and caveats: The study protocol defined all tumor marker inferences as exploratory. Because the cohort was highly selected, with more treatment-naive, never-smoker and oncogene-addicted patients than is typical, generalizability is limited. The baseline peripheral repertoire was partially replaced by infused TIL clonotypes, which then decayed over months, and persistence showed no apparent association with response.

In the case of this clone: Its antigen remains unidentified. Base qualities are not provided; no much larger clone lies one nucleotide away.

The intended sense of this specimen's time point label: pre-treatment sample, taken before nivolumab and TIL therapy. A phase I trial run at two centers enrolled adults with stage 4 NSCLC between October 2017 and 2020. Samples came from a single-arm, open-label phase I trial of tumor-infiltrating lymphocyte therapy with nivolumab in advanced non-small cell lung cancer. Blood mononuclear cells from EDTA tubes were isolated by Ficoll gradient, snap-frozen as pellets, and DNA was extracted with a Qiagen mini-prep kit. TCR beta CDR3 regions were amplified from genomic DNA by bias-controlled multiplex PCR with the immunoSEQ v3 hsTCRB kit. TCR libraries were sequenced on an Illumina NextSeq 500 to about 2 million read pairs for survey level or about 5-6 million for deep level. The authors' analysis ran thus. V, D and J genes were assigned, non-productive sequences were removed, and clonality was reported by immunoSEQ Analyzer software. To compare repertoires between infused TIL and blood, productive Simpson clonality was used along with the Morisita overlap index of productive TRB rearrangements. For each clone in blood, the absolute clonotype count was estimated by multiplying the lymphocyte count by the CD3+ fraction and by the clone's productive frequency. TCRdb's version of the immuneACCESS table is confined to in-frame rearrangements and falls short of the full clone set. An unresolved V gene accounts for under half of the shortfall where checked; the remainder is of unknown origin. D and trimming were read from the DNA, whereas the V and J calls and clone size are those reported in that table. This sample gives around 55,000 clones in total; 75% to 85% of them show up just once. Of the sample, about 2.7% is held by the ten largest clones.

For CDR1 and CDR2, the germline V gene lists SGHTA and FQGNSA. From the cysteine through the phenylalanine, the CDR3 covers 13 amino acids. Just the 39-base CDR3 DNA is kept, in frame starting at base 1. V lost 2 bases and J lost 6 bases; the stretch between them is 10 bases long. Sequencing used blood, obtained at baseline. This receptor chain uses TRBV7-2 and TRBJ1-2; the D gene is possibly TRBD1, with 5 bases matching. The receptor was derived from a person between 25 and 80 years old with non-small cell lung cancer. CDR3 loop: CASSLRGVDGYTF. The nucleotide sequence is given as TGTGCCAGCAGCTTACGAGGGGTCGATGGCTACACCTTC. Full variable domain (CDR3 extended with the reference TRBV7-2 and TRBJ1-2 proteins): GAGVSQSPSNKVTEKGKDVELRCDPISGHTALYWYRQSLGQGLEFLIYFQGNSAPDKSGLPSDRFSAERTGGSVSTLTIQRTQQEDSAVYLCASSLRGVDGYTFGSGTRLTVV.